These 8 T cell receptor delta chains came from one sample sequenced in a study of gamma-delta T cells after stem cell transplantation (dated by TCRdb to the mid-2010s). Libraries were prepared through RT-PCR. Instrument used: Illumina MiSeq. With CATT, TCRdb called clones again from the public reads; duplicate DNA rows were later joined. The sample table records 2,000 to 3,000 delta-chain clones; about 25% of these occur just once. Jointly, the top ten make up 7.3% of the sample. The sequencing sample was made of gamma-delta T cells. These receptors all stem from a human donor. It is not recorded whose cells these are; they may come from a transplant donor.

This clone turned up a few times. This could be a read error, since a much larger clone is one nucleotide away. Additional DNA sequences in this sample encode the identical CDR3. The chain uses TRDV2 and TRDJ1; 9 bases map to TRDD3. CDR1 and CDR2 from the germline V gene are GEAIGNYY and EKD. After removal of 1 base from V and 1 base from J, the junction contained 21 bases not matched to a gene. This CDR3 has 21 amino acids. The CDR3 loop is CACDTGGSRGDTLHRTDKLIF. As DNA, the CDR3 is TGTGCCTGTGACACAGGGGGCTCTCGTGGGGATACGCTACATCGCACCGATAAACTCATCTTT.

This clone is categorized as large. This CDR3 reads CALGGLGLGDLLRKLIF. In DNA form, the CDR3 reads TGTGCTCTTGGGGGTCTTGGTCTGGGGGACCTTTTACGTAAACTCATCTTT. V and J are TRDV1 and TRDJ1; 8 positions match TRDD3. The J segment lost 7 bases and the V segment lost 4 bases, leaving 17 bases of the junction unmatched. CDR1 and CDR2 from the germline V gene are TSWWSYY and QGS. The CDR3 has 17 amino acids.

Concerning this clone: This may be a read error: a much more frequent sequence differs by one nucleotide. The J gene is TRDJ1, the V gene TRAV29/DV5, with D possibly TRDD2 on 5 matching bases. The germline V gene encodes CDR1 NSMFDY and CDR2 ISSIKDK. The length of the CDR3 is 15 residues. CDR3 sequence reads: CAARTFFRSTDELIF. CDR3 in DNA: TGTGCAGCAAGGACCTTCTTCCGGTCCACCGATGAACTCATCTTT. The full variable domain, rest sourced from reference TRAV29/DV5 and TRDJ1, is DQQVKQNSPSLSVQEGRISILNCDYTNSMFDYFLWYKKYPAEGPTFLISISSIKDKNEDGRFTVFLNKSAKHLSLHIVPSQPGDSAVYFCAARTFFRSTDELIFGKGTRVTVEP.

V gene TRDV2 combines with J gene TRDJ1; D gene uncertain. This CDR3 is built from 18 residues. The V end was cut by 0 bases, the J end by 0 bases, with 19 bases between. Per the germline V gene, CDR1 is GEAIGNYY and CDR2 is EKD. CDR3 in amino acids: CACDTRKWTEGYTDKLIF. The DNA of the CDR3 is TGTGCCTGTGACACCAGAAAGTGGACGGAGGGGTACACCGATAAACTCATCTTT.

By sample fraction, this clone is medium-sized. The CDR3 loop is CALSLTGTYTDKLIF. The CDR3 bases are TGTGCTCTTTCCCTAACGGGTACGTACACCGATAAACTCATCTTT. The V gene is TRDV1, the J gene TRDJ1, with D unresolved. CDR3 length: 15 amino acids. The germline gives CDR1 TSWWSYY, CDR2 QGS. The V gene lost 8 bases and the J gene lost 0 bases, with 16 bases spanning the gap.

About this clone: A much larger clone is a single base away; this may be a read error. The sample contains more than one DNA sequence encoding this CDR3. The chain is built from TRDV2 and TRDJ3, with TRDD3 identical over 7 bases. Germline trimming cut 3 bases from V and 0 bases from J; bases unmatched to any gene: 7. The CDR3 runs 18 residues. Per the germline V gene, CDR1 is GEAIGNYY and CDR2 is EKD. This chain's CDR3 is CACDELGTISWDTRQMFF. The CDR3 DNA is TGTGCCTGTGACGAACTGGGGACCATCTCCTGGGACACCCGACAGATGTTTTTC.

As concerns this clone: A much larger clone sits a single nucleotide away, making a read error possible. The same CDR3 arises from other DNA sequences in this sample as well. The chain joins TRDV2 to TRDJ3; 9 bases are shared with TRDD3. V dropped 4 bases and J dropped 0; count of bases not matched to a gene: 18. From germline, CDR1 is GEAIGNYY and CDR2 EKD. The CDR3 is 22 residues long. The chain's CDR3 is CACDPLGDTALTPSWDTRQMFF. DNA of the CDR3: TGTGCCTGTGATCCACTGGGGGACACGGCCCTCACCCCCTCCTGGGACACCCGACAGATGTTTTTC.

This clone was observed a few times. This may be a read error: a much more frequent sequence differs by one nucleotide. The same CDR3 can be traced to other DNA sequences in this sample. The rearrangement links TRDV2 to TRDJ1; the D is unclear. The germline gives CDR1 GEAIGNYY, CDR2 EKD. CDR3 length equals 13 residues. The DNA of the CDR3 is TGTGCCTGTGACACCGTTTACACCGATAAACTCATTTTT. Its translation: CACDTVYTDKLIF.